The clone carrying this T cell receptor (beta chain) was observed once. This sample is drawn from a study of lung T cells in sarcoidosis with Löfgren's syndrome. MiXCR, applied by TCRdb to the reads, yields one record per CDR3 protein. Among 55,000 to 80,000 distinct CDR3 sequences listed, around 21% were seen once. Sequencing was done on a sample of CD4+ T cells from PBMCs. The TCR sequence derives from a human donor with sarcoidosis (Löfgren's syndrome or another form), or a control subject (not recorded which).

The CDR3 loop reads CASGPESRRMNTEAFF. Written as DNA, the CDR3 is TGTGCCAGCGGCCCCGAGAGCCGCCGGATGAACACTGAAGCTTTCTTT. The chain uses TRBV7-2 and TRBJ1-1; no clear D gene. The V gene's germline CDR1 is SGHTA and CDR2 FQGNSA. This CDR3 has 16 amino acids. V was pared by 8 bases and J by 0 bases, with 19 bases between.